Below, 16 T cell receptor beta chains from the same sample are listed, as sequenced in a study of blood T cell repertoires in COVID-19. Generated by immunoSEQ multiplex PCR, the TCRdb table keeps only in-frame clones and is missing some. This sample has 160,000 or so clones, with over 75% found just once. Sequencing input: PBMCs or T cells enriched from blood (not recorded which). The source of these receptors is a man between 35 and 55 years old who had recovered from COVID-19.

V is TRBV3-1 (or the pseudogene TRBV3-2) and J is TRBJ1-2; TRBD1 matches 7 bases. Germline CDR1 LGHDT, CDR2 YNNKEL (reference sequence). V was pared by 6 bases and J by 4 bases, with 5 bases of the junction left unmatched. This CDR3 spans 13 amino acids. CDR3 sequence reads: CASRLRGSYGYTF. DNA for the CDR3: TGTGCCAGCAGGCTCAGGGGGTCCTATGGCTACACCTTC.

The chain couples TRBV23-1 to TRBJ1-5, with D hard to call. TRBV23-1 is sorted into the ORF group, with uncertain function. The CDR3 is 14 amino acids. V dropped 5 bases and J dropped 2 bases, with 10 bases sitting between them. CDR3 in DNA: TGCGCCAGCAGTTCGCCGAGGGGCAATCAGCCCCAGCATTTT. This translates into CASSSPRGNQPQHF.

A few counts support this clone. Other DNA sequences of this sample code for an identical CDR3. This chain links TRBV9 with TRBJ2-7, with 9 nucleotides matching TRBD2. Germline CDR1 and CDR2: SGDLS and YYNGEE. The V and J ends lost 3 bases and 6 bases, in that order; junction bases with no gene match: 10. The CDR3 is 15 amino acids. The chain's CDR3 is CASSEGAGGPLEQYF. The CDR3 DNA reads TGTGCCAGCAGCGAGGGAGCGGGGGGCCCCCTCGAGCAGTACTTC. Filled out from reference TRBV9 and TRBJ2-7, the complete variable domain reads DSGVTQTPKHLITATGQRVTLRCSPRSGDLSVYWYQQSLDQGLQFLIQYYNGEERAKGNILERFSAQQFPDLHSELNLSSLELGDSALYFCASSEGAGGPLEQYFGPGTRLTVT.

CDR3 protein: CASSVGTSGGAHNEQFF. The CDR3 DNA reads as TGTGCCAGCAGCGTAGGGACTAGCGGGGGGGCTCACAATGAGCAGTTCTTC. The chain carries TRBV9 and TRBJ2-1; 15 bases align to TRBD2. Germline V gives CDR1 SGDLS, CDR2 YYNGEE. The junction had 3 bases not matched to a gene; V was cut back by 0 bases and J by 5 bases. The length of the CDR3 is 17 residues.

The rearrangement joins TRBV3-1 (or the pseudogene TRBV3-2) to TRBJ1-6, with D uncertain. This CDR3 has 11 residues. The germline V and J ends were trimmed by 1 base and 13 bases, with 5 bases remaining between them. The germline V gene encodes CDR1 LGHDT and CDR2 YNNKEL (reference sequence). The chain's CDR3 is CASSQVGPLHF. In DNA form, the CDR3 reads TGTGCCAGCAGCCAAGTCGGTCCCCTCCACTTT.

The genes are TRBV14 and TRBJ1-2; D remains ambiguous. Per germline, CDR1 SGHDN and CDR2 FVKESK. This CDR3 is built from 16 residues. Trimming removed 1 base at V and 8 bases at J, with 20 bases between. The CDR3 region has the DNA TGTGCCAGCAGCCAAGTTTTACCCTCGCGGTCATTCGGCTACACCTTC. Encoded protein: CASSQVLPSRSFGYTF. The complete variable domain, with remaining parts taken from reference TRBV14 and TRBJ1-2, reads EAGVTQFPSHSVIEKGQTVTLRCDPISGHDNLYWYRRVMGKEIKFLLHFVKESKQDESGMPNNRFLAERTGGTYSTLKVQPAELEDSGVYFCASSQVLPSRSFGYTFGSGTRLTVV.

The chain links TRBV5-6 to TRBJ2-7, with 9 nucleotides matching TRBD1. The length of the CDR3 is 15 residues. Germline assignment: CDR1 SGHDT and CDR2 YYEEEE. V gave up 0 bases and J gave up 6 bases; unmatched junction bases: 7. The CDR3 DNA reads TGTGCCAGCAGCTTGGAGAGGACAGGGGTCGGCGAGCAGTACTTC. It encodes CASSLERTGVGEQYF.

This sequence joins TRBV18 and TRBJ1-1; D is possibly TRBD1 (6 bases). CDR1 is KGHSH and CDR2 is LQKENI in the germline V gene. This CDR3 contains 15 residues. The V and J ends lost 3 bases and 3 bases respectively, with 14 bases between them. CDR3 bases: TGTGCCAGCTCACCTGATACAGGGCGGGACACTGAAGCTTTCTTT. Translating it yields CASSPDTGRDTEAFF.

This chain joins TRBV4-2 and TRBJ2-7; 9 bases are a match to TRBD1. The germline gives CDR1 LGHNA, CDR2 YNFKEQ. J gave up 2 bases and V 4 bases, and 3 bases lay outside the gene matches. The CDR3 is made up of 14 amino acids. The CDR3 DNA reads TGTGCCAGCAGCCCGGACAGGGGAACCTACGAGCAGTACTTC. Encoded protein: CASSPDRGTYEQYF.

This chain connects TRBV24-1 to TRBJ1-6; maybe TRBD1 (5 bases). Germline CDR1 is KGHDR and CDR2 is SFDVKD. The V end lost 9 bases, the J end lost 7 bases, and 18 bases lay between the germline ends. This CDR3 has 15 residues. This CDR3 is CATRLGPGLNSPLHF. The DNA for the CDR3 is TGTGCCACCCGGCTGGGGCCAGGGTTGAATTCACCCCTCCACTTT.

This clone was counted ten times or more. V gene TRBV10-3 combines with J gene TRBJ1-3; 7 bases line up with TRBD1. The CDR3 has 15 residues. V gave up 10 bases and J gave up 0 bases; unmatched junction bases: 9. The germline V gene has CDR1 ENHRY and CDR2 SYGVKD. The CDR3 spells CATGQISLSGNTIYF. As DNA, the CDR3 is TGTGCCACGGGACAGATAAGCCTCTCTGGAAACACCATATATTTT.

This sequence joins TRBV5-1 and TRBJ2-1; 10 positions agree with TRBD1. Germline V gene lookup returns CDR1 SGHRS and CDR2 YFSETQ. The CDR3 loop spans 15 amino acids. The J segment lost 3 bases and the V segment lost 4 bases, leaving 4 bases of the junction unmatched. CDR3 in amino acids: CASSRTGGVYNEQFF. CDR3 in DNA: TGCGCCAGCAGCCGGACAGGGGGGGTCTACAATGAGCAGTTCTTC. Complete variable domain (other parts from reference TRBV5-1 and TRBJ2-1): KAGVTQTPRYLIKTRGQQVTLSCSPISGHRSVSWYQQTPGQGLQFLFEYFSETQRNKGNFPGRFSGRQFSNSRSEMNVSTLELGDSALYLCASSRTGGVYNEQFFGPGTRLTVL.

This clone has ten or more counts. The J gene is TRBJ2-2, the V gene TRBV30; no clear D gene. CDR1 is GTSNPN and CDR2 is SVGIG in the germline V gene (reference sequence). The CDR3 runs 13 residues. Deletions cut 2 bases from V and 1 base from J, with 5 bases between. Written as DNA, the CDR3 is TGTGCCTGGAGTTCACAGAACACCGGGGAGCTGTTTTTT. This sequence encodes CAWSSQNTGELFF.

This clone was recorded once. This chain joins TRBV15 and TRBJ1-4; 7 bases fit TRBD1. With V trimmed by 10 bases and J by 5 bases, 7 bases remained unmatched. This CDR3 has 13 residues. CDR1 is LNHNV and CDR2 is YYDKDF in the germline V gene (reference sequence). CDR3 loop: CAISDRSNEKLFF. CDR3 coding DNA: TGTGCCATCTCGGACAGGTCAAATGAAAAACTGTTTTTT.

J is TRBJ2-5 and V is TRBV24-1; 7 bases agree with TRBD1. With 4 bases clipped from V and 6 bases from J, the junction kept 10 bases outside the gene matches. The CDR3 has 15 amino acids. CDR1 KGHDR and CDR2 SFDVKD come from the germline V gene. CDR3: CATSDPTGLVKTQYF. The CDR3 DNA sequence: TGTGCCACCAGTGACCCGACAGGGCTAGTCAAGACCCAGTACTTC.

CDR3 coding DNA: TGTGCCAGCAGCTCGATTTCAAATGGACAGCTTTTCATCGAGACCCAGTACTTC. Its protein is CASSSISNGQLFIETQYF. The rearrangement joins TRBV11-2 to TRBJ2-5, with D possibly being TRBD1 (6 bases). The germline V gene has CDR1 SGHAT and CDR2 FQNNGV. The CDR3 contains 18 residues. Trimming took off 4 bases at V and 5 bases at J, with 26 bases between the two ends. Drawing the rest from reference TRBV11-2 and TRBJ2-5, the complete variable domain is EAGVAQSPRYKIIEKRQSVAFWCNPISGHATLYWYQQILGQGPKLLIQFQNNGVVDDSQLPKDRFSAERLKGVDSTLKIQPAKLEDSAVYLCASSSISNGQLFIETQYFGPGTRLLVL.